Listed below are T cell receptor beta chains from one sample, sequenced in a study of blood T cell repertoires in COVID-19. This table comes from immunoSEQ multiplex PCR, and its TCRdb copy is limited to in-frame clones, with some not included. The sample records some 160,000 clones, 85% being singletons. The specimen was peripheral blood. The source of these receptors is a woman of 80 years or more with COVID-19, enrolled during active disease. CDR3s include the opening cysteine and the closing phenylalanine or tryptophan. A D gene is named only where the DNA matches it firmly. Size values are once, few and many counts, or a class for expanded clones, and some rows have none.

j_call clone_size d_call v_call cdr3_nt cdr3_aa
TRBJ2-7 NA NA TRBV7-9 TGTGCCTGCAGTGCAGGGGTTTGGGTTGACGAGCAGTACTTC CACSAGVWVDEQYF
TRBJ1-1 many NA TRBV10-3 TGTGCCATCAGAGGAGGGGTAACTGAAGCTTTCTTT CAIRGGVTEAFF
TRBJ2-3 NA NA TRBV11-1 TGTGCCACCATGGGCCTCACAGATACGCAGTATTTT CATMGLTDTQYF
TRBJ1-2 few TRBD1 TRBV7-3 TGTGCCAGCAGCTTAGGTTTTGGGACAGCTAGTGGCTACACCTTC CASSLGFGTASGYTF
TRBJ2-1 NA NA TRBV6-6 TGTGCCAGCAGTTTAAGCGGGGACACGTACAATGAGCAGTTCTTC CASSLSGDTYNEQFF
TRBJ1-2 NA NA TRBV5-8 TGTGCCAGCAGCTTGATGCACAGAAACTATGGCTACACCTTC CASSLMHRNYGYTF
TRBJ1-3 NA TRBD1 TRBV28 TGTGCCAGCAGTTGGACAGGGAACACCATATATTTT CASSWTGNTIYF
TRBJ2-5 NA NA TRBV28 TGTGCCAGCAGTTTACCAGGGGCACAAGAGACCCAGTACTTC CASSLPGAQETQYF
TRBJ2-1 NA NA TRBV5-1 TGCGCCAGCAGCTTGATGCGGGGATCGCAGTTCTTC CASSLMRGSQFF
TRBJ1-4 NA NA TRBV27 TGTGCCAGCAGTCCCTCATTCCGGCGGGATGAAAAACTGTTTTTT CASSPSFRRDEKLFF